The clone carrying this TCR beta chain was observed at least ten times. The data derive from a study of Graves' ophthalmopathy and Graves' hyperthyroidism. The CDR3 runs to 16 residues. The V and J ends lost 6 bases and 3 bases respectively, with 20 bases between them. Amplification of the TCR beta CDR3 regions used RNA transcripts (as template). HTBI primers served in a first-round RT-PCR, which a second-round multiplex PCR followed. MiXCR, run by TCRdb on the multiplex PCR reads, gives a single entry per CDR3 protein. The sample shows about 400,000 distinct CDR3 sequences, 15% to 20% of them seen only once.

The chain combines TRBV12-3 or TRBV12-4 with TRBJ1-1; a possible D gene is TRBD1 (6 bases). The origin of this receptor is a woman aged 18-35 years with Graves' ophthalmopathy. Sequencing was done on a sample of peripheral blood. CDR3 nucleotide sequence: TGTGCCAGCAGCAACCTACAGGGACCCTCTGACACTGAAGCTTTCTTT. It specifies CASSNLQGPSDTEAFF.